Following are 7 T cell receptor beta chains from one sample sequenced in a study of identical twins. Via MiXCR, TCRdb re-called the 5' RACE reads, giving one row per CDR3 protein. The sample shows about 810,000 distinct CDR3 sequences, over 9% of them seen only once. These same data were also listed under a study on yellow fever vaccine responses in identical twins.

The source material was PBMCs. The receptors stem from a woman under 30 in good health.

This clonotype has more than one count but fewer than ten. The rearrangement uses TRBV25-1 and TRBJ2-1, with 14 positions matching TRBD2. The J segment lost 4 bases and the V segment lost 5 bases, leaving 16 bases of the junction unmatched. The CDR3 consists of 20 residues. Looked up from germline, CDR1 is MGHDK and CDR2 is SYGVNS. CDR3 residues: CASSTYPGLAGEKGYNEQFF. In DNA form, the CDR3 reads TGTGCCAGCAGTACCTATCCGGGACTAGCGGGGGAAAAGGGGTACAATGAGCAGTTCTTC.

This clonotype came up a few times. The chain links TRBV20-1 to TRBJ1-2; 7 nucleotides agree with TRBD1. Germline trimming cut 3 bases from V and 3 bases from J; bases unmatched to any gene: 1. CDR1 and CDR2 from the germline V gene are DFQATT and SNEGSKA (reference sequence). CDR3 size: 12 residues. The chain's CDR3 is CSARGTDYGYTF. Written as DNA, the CDR3 is TGCAGTGCTAGGGGGACAGACTATGGCTACACCTTC.

The table lists this clonotype with a few counts. The genes are TRBV25-1 and TRBJ1-2; D unresolved. Germline V CDR1 and CDR2: MGHDK, SYGVNS. V was trimmed by 4 bases and J by 0 bases, leaving 6 bases between them. This CDR3 spans 13 amino acids. The chain's CDR3 is CASSGGANYGYTF. DNA for the CDR3: TGTGCCAGCAGTGGAGGCGCTAACTATGGCTACACCTTC.

The chain links TRBV24-1 to TRBJ2-1; 7 positions match TRBD2. This CDR3 is 13 amino acids long. V shed 4 bases, J shed 9 bases, and the junction held 5 bases outside the gene matches. The germline V gene encodes CDR1 KGHDR and CDR2 SFDVKD. CDR3 residues: CATSDRTRGEQFF. The DNA for the CDR3 is TGTGCCACCAGTGACAGGACTAGGGGTGAGCAGTTCTTC.

This clonotype was detected only a few times. CDR3 nucleotide sequence: TGTGCCATCAGTGAGTCCGGGGAGCCCCAGCATTTT. Protein: CAISESGEPQHF. The V and J genes are TRBV10-3 and TRBJ1-5; no clear D gene. Trimming cost V 0 bases and J 8 bases, with 5 bases left between them. Germline lookup yields CDR1 ENHRY and CDR2 SYGVKD. CDR3 length: 12 residues.

V gene TRBV28 combines with J gene TRBJ1-2; 7 positions match TRBD1. The CDR3 consists of 14 residues. CDR1 MDHEN and CDR2 SYDVKM come from the germline V gene. Germline trimming cut 3 bases from V and 4 bases from J; bases unmatched to any gene: 5. The CDR3 sequence is CASSFPGTVYGYTF. In nucleotides, the CDR3 is TGTGCCAGCAGTTTCCCCGGGACAGTCTATGGCTACACCTTC.

V gene TRBV5-4 combines with J gene TRBJ2-2; 10 nucleotides align to TRBD2. Unmatched junction bases numbered 6, after V lost 7 bases and J lost 0 bases. The CDR3 loop spans 16 amino acids. CDR1 and CDR2 (germline): SGHNT, YYREEE (reference sequence). CDR3: CASGPGLAANTGELFF. The DNA for the CDR3 is TGTGCCAGCGGCCCTGGACTAGCGGCGAACACCGGGGAGCTGTTTTTT.